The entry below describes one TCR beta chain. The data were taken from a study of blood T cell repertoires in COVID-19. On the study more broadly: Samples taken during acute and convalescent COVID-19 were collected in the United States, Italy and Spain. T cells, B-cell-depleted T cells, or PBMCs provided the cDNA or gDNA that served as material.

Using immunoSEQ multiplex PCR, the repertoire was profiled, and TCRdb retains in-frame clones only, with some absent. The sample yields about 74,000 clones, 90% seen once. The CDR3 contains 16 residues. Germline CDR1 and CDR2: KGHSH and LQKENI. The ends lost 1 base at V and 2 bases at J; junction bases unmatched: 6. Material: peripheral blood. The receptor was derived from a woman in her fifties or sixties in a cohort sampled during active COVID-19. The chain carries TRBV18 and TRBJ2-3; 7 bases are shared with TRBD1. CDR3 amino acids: CASSPQGTAYTDTQYF. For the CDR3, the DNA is TGTGCCAGCTCACCACAAGGGACAGCTTACACAGATACGCAGTATTTT.